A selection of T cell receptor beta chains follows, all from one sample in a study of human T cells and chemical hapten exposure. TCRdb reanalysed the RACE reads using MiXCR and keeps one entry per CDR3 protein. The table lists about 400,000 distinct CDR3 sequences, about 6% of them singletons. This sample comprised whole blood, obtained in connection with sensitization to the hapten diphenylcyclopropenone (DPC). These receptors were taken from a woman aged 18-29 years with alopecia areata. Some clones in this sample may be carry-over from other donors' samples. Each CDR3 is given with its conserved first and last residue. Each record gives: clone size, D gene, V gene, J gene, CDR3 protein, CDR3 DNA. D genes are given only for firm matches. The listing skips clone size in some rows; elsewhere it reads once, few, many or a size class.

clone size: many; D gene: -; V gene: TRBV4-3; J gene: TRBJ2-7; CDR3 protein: CASSPTGRVYEQYF; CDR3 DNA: TGCGCCAGCAGCCCGACAGGGAGGGTCTACGAGCAGTACTTC
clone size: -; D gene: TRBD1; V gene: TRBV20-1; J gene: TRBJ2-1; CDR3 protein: CSARGPLLFSSYNEQFF; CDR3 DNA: TGCAGTGCGAGGGGGCCACTATTGTTTAGCTCCTACAATGAGCAGTTCTTC
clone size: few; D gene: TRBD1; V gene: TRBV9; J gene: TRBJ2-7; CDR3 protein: CASSVTGTGLNEQYF; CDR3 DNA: TGTGCCAGCAGCGTTACCGGGACAGGGCTGAACGAGCAGTACTTC
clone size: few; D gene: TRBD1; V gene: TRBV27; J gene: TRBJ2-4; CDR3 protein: CASSCSSNQTGGRRTEAKNIQYF; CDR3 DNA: TGTGCCAGCAGTTGTTCCAGCAACCAGACAGGGGGGCGACGGACCGAAGCCAAAAACATTCAGTACTTC
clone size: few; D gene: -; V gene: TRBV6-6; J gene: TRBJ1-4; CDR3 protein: CASMRGLGEKLFF; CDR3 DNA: TGTGCCAGCATGAGGGGCCTTGGGGAAAAACTGTTTTTT
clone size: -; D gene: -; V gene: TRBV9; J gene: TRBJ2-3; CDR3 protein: CASSVATYLDTQYF; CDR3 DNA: TGTGCCAGCAGCGTAGCCACCTATCTAGATACGCAGTATTTT
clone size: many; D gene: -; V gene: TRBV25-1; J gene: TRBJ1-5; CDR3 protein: CASRTGNQPQHF; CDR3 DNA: TGTGCCAGCAGGACAGGAAATCAGCCCCAGCATTTT
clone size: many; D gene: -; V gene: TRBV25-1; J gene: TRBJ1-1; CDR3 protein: CASSESGQYTEAFF; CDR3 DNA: TGTGCCAGCAGTGAATCAGGACAGTACACTGAAGCTTTCTTT
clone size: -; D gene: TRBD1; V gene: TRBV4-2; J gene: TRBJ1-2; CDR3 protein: CASSPDRARNYGYTF; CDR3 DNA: TGTGCCAGCAGCCCGGACAGGGCTAGGAACTATGGCTACACCTTC
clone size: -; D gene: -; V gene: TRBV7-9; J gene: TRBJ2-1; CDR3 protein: CASSLGLNDEQFF; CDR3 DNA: TGTGCCAGCAGCTTAGGGCTGAACGATGAGCAGTTCTTC
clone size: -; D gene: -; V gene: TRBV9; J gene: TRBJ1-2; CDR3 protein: CASSLTFGKDYGYTF; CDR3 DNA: TGTGCCAGCAGCCTCACGTTTGGAAAGGACTATGGCTACACCTTC
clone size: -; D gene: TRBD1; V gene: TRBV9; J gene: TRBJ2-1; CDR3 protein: CASSVGGTGVNEQFF; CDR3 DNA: TGTGCCAGCAGCGTAGGAGGGACAGGGGTCAATGAGCAGTTCTTC
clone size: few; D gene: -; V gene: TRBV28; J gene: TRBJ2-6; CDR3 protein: CASSPTRAGANVLTF; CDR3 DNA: TGTGCCAGCAGTCCCACGAGGGCTGGGGCCAACGTCCTGACTTTC
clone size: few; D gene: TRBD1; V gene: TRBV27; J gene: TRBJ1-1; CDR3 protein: CASSLNDRGSEAFF; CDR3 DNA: TGTGCCAGCAGTCTAAACGACAGGGGCTCTGAAGCTTTCTTT
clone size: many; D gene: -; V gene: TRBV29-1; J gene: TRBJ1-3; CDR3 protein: CSAVSSGNTIYF; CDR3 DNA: TGCAGCGCCGTGAGCTCTGGAAACACCATATATTTT
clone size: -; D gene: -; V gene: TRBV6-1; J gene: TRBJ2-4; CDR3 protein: CASSEAGGGNIQYF; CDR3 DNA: TGTGCCAGCAGTGAAGCAGGGGGAGGTAACATTCAGTACTTC
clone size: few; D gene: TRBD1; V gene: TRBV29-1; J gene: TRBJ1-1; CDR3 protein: CSVGTGYAEAFF; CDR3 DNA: TGCAGCGTTGGGACAGGGTACGCTGAAGCTTTCTTT